This T cell receptor beta chain is drawn from a study of OX40 agonist ivuxolimab in advanced cancers. This clone showed up just once. CDR1 SEHNR and CDR2 FQNEAQ come from the germline V gene (reference sequence). The CDR3 loop spans 12 amino acids. V lost 5 bases, J lost 7 bases, and 11 bases lay in between. The table came from immunoSEQ multiplex PCR; TCRdb's copy has only in-frame clones and leaves some out. The table lists tens of thousands of clones, 90% to 95% of them singletons. The sequencing used CD4+ or CD8+ T cells sorted from blood, collected in a trial of the OX40 agonist ivuxolimab. The J gene is TRBJ2-5, the V gene TRBV7-9; TRBD2 might be the D (5 bases). This TCR was recovered from an adult with an advanced solid tumor such as melanoma, head and neck, liver or kidney cancer. The CDR3 reads CASSPDRGTQYF. The CDR3 DNA follows: TGTGCCAGCAGCCCAGACCGGGGGACCCAGTACTTC.